This T cell receptor (beta chain) was identified in a study of cytomegalovirus exposure and HLA in healthy donors. Study results and limitations: Trimming of TCR beta V- and J-genes showed a link, identified in a later analysis, to a missense DCLRE1C variant. The later analysis indicated that the majority of CMV-associated TCR beta chains appeared HLA-restricted. It was taken for granted in presence/absence analyses that sequencing depth across donors was roughly uniform. As was reported, the classifier diagnosed cytomegalovirus status with high specificity and sensitivity.

PCR involved 60 Vbeta and 13 Jbeta primers. Produced via immunoSEQ multiplex PCR; TCRdb's table is partial and in-frame only. The sample has 200,000 to 300,000 clones; 84% are singletons. A note on this clone: Antigen unknown.

V was pared by 5 bases and J by 4 bases, with 14 bases between. The CDR3 runs 14 residues. The V gene's germline CDR1 is KGHSH and CDR2 LQKENI. The sample was PBMCs. This receptor was identified in a woman in her thirties or forties in good health and CMV-seropositive. The chain couples TRBV18 to TRBJ1-1; D possibly corresponds to TRBD1 (6 bases). The DNA of the CDR3 is TGTGCCAGCTCATTTGAGGGGGTCGGCACTGAAGCTTTCTTT. Residues: CASSFEGVGTEAFF.